Each of the 27 T cell receptor beta chains below was sequenced from the same sample in a study of T cells in Graves' hyperthyroidism and ophthalmopathy. Amplification yielded TCR beta CDR3 regions, with RNA transcripts as the source. An initial round of RT-PCR targeting the TCR CDR3 relied on the HTBI primer set. MiXCR, applied by TCRdb to the multiplex PCR reads, yields one record per CDR3 protein. The sample has a few hundred thousand distinct CDR3 sequences; 15% to 19% are singletons. Material: blood. Receptors originate from a young woman with Graves' hyperthyroidism.

This clonotype showed up many times. V gene TRBV15 combines with J gene TRBJ2-3; perhaps TRBD1 as D (5 bases). The CDR3 extends over 16 amino acids. Germline V gives CDR1 LNHNV, CDR2 YYDKDF (reference sequence). Trimming stripped 0 bases from V and 5 bases from J, with 15 bases between. In DNA form, the CDR3 reads TGTGCCACCAGCAGAGATTGGGGCCCGACAGAAGATACGCAGTATTTT. Its protein is CATSRDWGPTEDTQYF.

This clonotype was picked up many times. The chain carries TRBV5-1 and TRBJ2-7; D remains unclear. Germline CDR1 is SGHRS and CDR2 is YFSETQ. Deletions cut 1 base from V and 2 bases from J, with 7 bases between. The CDR3 is 13 amino acids. As DNA, the CDR3 is TGCGCCAGCAGCTTGAACTGGCCCTACGAGCAGTACTTC. Amino acids: CASSLNWPYEQYF.

V is TRBV6-5 and J is TRBJ2-7; D is ambiguous. This CDR3 region has 16 residues. Germline CDR1 reads MNHEY; CDR2 reads SVGAGI. V lost 0 bases and J 7 bases, leaving 19 bases between the germline ends. DNA of the CDR3: TGTGCCAGCAGTTACTCCGGACCCCAGCGATCTGGAGAGCAGTACTTC. Translated: CASSYSGPQRSGEQYF.

This chain links TRBV5-5 with TRBJ1-1; 7 bases line up with TRBD1. Germline V lookup: CDR1 SGHKS, CDR2 YYEKEE (reference sequence). With V trimmed by 4 bases and J by 4 bases, 7 bases remained unmatched. The CDR3 runs to 14 residues. CDR3 sequence: CASSVTGTVTEAFF. The DNA of the CDR3 is TGTGCCAGCAGCGTTACCGGGACAGTCACTGAAGCTTTCTTT.

This sequence joins TRBV7-6 and TRBJ2-5; tentative D call: TRBD1 (5 bases). Germline V gene sequence: CDR1 SGHVS, CDR2 FNYEAQ. The CDR3 consists of 14 residues. The V end lost 3 bases, the J end lost 0 bases, and 8 bases lay between the germline ends. The CDR3 loop reads CASSFSTDQETQYF. CDR3 coding DNA: TGTGCCAGCAGCTTCTCGACAGACCAAGAGACCCAGTACTTC.

The V and J genes are TRBV6-2 or TRBV6-3 and TRBJ1-2; D gene uncertain. CDR3 size: 14 residues. The germline CDR1 and CDR2 sequences are MNHEY and SVGEGT. The ends were cut back, 0 bases at V and 4 bases at J, with 9 bases in the middle. The CDR3 DNA reads as TGTGCCAGCAGTTACTCGACGGCAGTCTATGGCTACACCTTC. Translating gives CASSYSTAVYGYTF.

The rearrangement joins TRBV7-3 to TRBJ2-5; perhaps TRBD1 as D (5 bases). The CDR3 has 13 residues. V was clipped by 6 bases and J by 4 bases, with 12 bases between them. CDR1 is SGHTA, CDR2 FQGTGA, per germline. Here the CDR3 DNA reads TGTGCCAGCAGTAGGGGTTTCGGAGAGACCCAGTACTTC. Its protein product is CASSRGFGETQYF.

Remarks on this clonotype: A much larger clone differs from this one at a single base, so this may be a read error. The J gene is TRBJ2-1, the V gene TRBV12-3 or TRBV12-4; 7 positions match TRBD1. CDR3 size: 15 residues. CDR3 DNA: TGTGCCAGCAGTCTGGACAGGAGAGTCGACAATGATCAGTTCTTC. Its translation is CASSLDRRVDNDQFF.

The rearrangement joins TRBV4-3 to TRBJ1-1, with D perhaps TRBD1 (6 bases). With 4 bases removed from V and 3 bases from J, the gap between germline ends came to 12 bases. The CDR3 is 14 amino acids. The germline CDR1 and CDR2 sequences are LGHNA and YSLEER. CDR3 sequence: CASSRNPGDTEAFF. In DNA, the CDR3 is TGCGCCAGCAGCCGAAACCCAGGGGACACTGAAGCTTTCTTT.

Comments on this clonotype: Likely a read error: the CDR3 ends without its conserved phenylalanine or tryptophan. The chain uses TRBV29-1 and TRBJ1-1; D uncertain. This CDR3 contains 13 residues. V gave up 4 bases and J gave up 2 bases, with 11 bases separating them. Germline lookup yields CDR1 SQVTM and CDR2 ANQGSEA. Written as DNA, the CDR3 is TGCAGCGTTGTTGAAAGGGTTAACACTGAAGCTTTCCTT. Encoded protein: CSVVERVNTEAFL.

This clonotype was seen a few times. This chain joins TRBV9 and TRBJ2-1, with 11 bases identical to TRBD2. Germline CDR1 reads SGDLS; CDR2 reads YYNGEE. After removal of 0 bases from V and 8 bases from J, the junction contained 4 bases not matched to a gene. CDR3 length: 15 residues. The CDR3, as DNA: TGTGCCAGCAGCGTAGGTGGACTAGCGGGTGATGAGCAGTTCTTC. Amino acids: CASSVGGLAGDEQFF.

The rearrangement links TRBV29-1 to TRBJ2-5; D is unclear. Germline values: CDR1 SQVTM, CDR2 ANQGSEA. This CDR3 comprises 9 residues. The CDR3 DNA follows: TGCAACTTGGAAGAGACCCAGTACTTC. This codes for CNLEETQYF.

About this clonotype itself: This may stem from a read error, because a much larger clone lies one nucleotide away. The CDR3 carries no conserved terminal phenylalanine or tryptophan, so it likely arises from a read error. The J gene is TRBJ2-3, the V gene TRBV5-1, with D tentatively TRBD1 (5 bases). Germline CDR1 SGHRS, CDR2 YFSETQ. V lost 4 bases and J 2 bases, leaving 8 bases between the germline ends. CDR3 length equals 13 residues. The CDR3 coding sequence is TGCGCCAGCAGCGCAGGGTACACAGATACGCAGTATCTT. Translating it yields CASSAGYTDTQYL.

This clonotype was seen a few times. The V and J genes are TRBV7-9 and TRBJ1-1; D gene uncertain. From germline, CDR1 is SEHNR and CDR2 FQNEAQ (reference sequence). This CDR3 is built from 14 residues. With 1 base removed from V and 1 base from J, the gap between germline ends came to 7 bases. The CDR3 coding sequence is TGTGCCAGCAGCTTAGAGGTGGAGAACACTGAAGCTTTCTTT. Amino acid sequence: CASSLEVENTEAFF.

The J gene is TRBJ1-5, the V gene TRBV10-3, with 7 bases identical to TRBD1. Per the germline V gene, CDR1 is ENHRY and CDR2 is SYGVKD. The CDR3 sequence is 15 residues long. Unmatched junction bases numbered 6, after V lost 4 bases and J lost 3 bases. CDR3 coding DNA: TGTGCCATCAGTGCAAATCAGGGGGTCAATCAGCCCCAGCATTTT. It codes for CAISANQGVNQPQHF.

The chain carries TRBV20-1 and TRBJ2-7, with 8 bases that match TRBD1. V lost 0 bases to trimming and J lost 5 bases; unmatched junction nucleotides: 6. CDR1 and CDR2 from the germline V gene are DFQATT and SNEGSKA (reference sequence). The CDR3 runs to 14 residues. CDR3 region: CSARDIRGRDEQYF. The CDR3 nucleotides are TGCAGTGCTAGAGATATCAGGGGGCGCGACGAGCAGTACTTC.

This clonotype was detected many times. CDR3 in amino acids: CAWSLARSPTQYF. In nucleotides, the CDR3 is TGTGCCTGGAGTTTGGCTAGATCTCCGACCCAGTACTTC. The rearrangement joins TRBV30 to TRBJ2-5; no firm D call. The CDR3 covers 13 residues. Germline V lookup: CDR1 GTSNPN, CDR2 SVGIG (reference sequence). The V gene lost 2 bases and the J gene lost 7 bases, with 14 bases spanning the gap.

This clonotype was counted at least ten times. The CDR3 sequence is CASWADQETQYF. The CDR3 DNA reads TGTGCCAGCTGGGCAGACCAAGAGACCCAGTACTTC. The rearrangement joins TRBV2 to TRBJ2-5; D gene ambiguous. V was clipped by 8 bases and J by 0 bases, with 7 bases between them. The CDR3 totals 12 residues. Germline V gene data show CDR1 as SNHLY and CDR2 as FYNNEI.

This clonotype occurred a few times. The chain joins TRBV7-6 to TRBJ2-5; possibly TRBD1 or TRBD2 for D (5 bases each). The CDR3 extends over 16 amino acids. Trimming shortened V by 3 bases and J by 5 bases, and 19 bases separated the two germline ends. Germline-derived CDR1 and CDR2 are SGHVS and FNYEAQ. CDR3 sequence (DNA): TGTGCCAGCAGCTTGTACGTCGGGGCCCCCCGGGAGACCCAGTACTTC. It yields the protein CASSLYVGAPRETQYF.

CDR3 loop: CASSWDSWDRAFYEQYF. The DNA for the CDR3 is TGTGCCAGCAGCTGGGATTCTTGGGACAGGGCTTTCTACGAGCAGTACTTC. This chain connects TRBV7-9 to TRBJ2-7, with TRBD1 matching 9 bases. Germline lookup yields CDR1 SEHNR and CDR2 FQNEAQ (reference sequence). The CDR3 has 17 amino acids. The trim removed 4 bases at V and 3 bases at J, leaving 13 bases unmatched.

The chain has TRBV7-9 and TRBJ1-1, with TRBD1 identical over 12 bases. The CDR3 runs 14 residues. Unmatched junction bases numbered 1, after V lost 2 bases and J lost 6 bases. Germline-derived CDR1 and CDR2 are SEHNR and FQNEAQ (reference sequence). DNA of the CDR3: TGTGCCAGCAGCTTACGGGACAGGGGGCCTGAAGCTTTCTTT. Translation gives CASSLRDRGPEAFF.

The chain recombines TRBV4-1 with TRBJ2-5; tentative D call: TRBD2 (5 bases). V lost 1 base and J 1 base, leaving 10 bases between the germline ends. Germline lookup yields CDR1 MGHRA and CDR2 YSYEKL. The CDR3 runs 15 residues. CDR3 amino acids: CASSQGPTSQETQYF. The CDR3 nucleotides are TGCGCCAGCAGCCAAGGTCCTACTAGCCAAGAGACCCAGTACTTC.

The table lists this clonotype with many counts. The rearrangement joins TRBV27 to TRBJ2-7; no reliable D call. Germline CDR1 reads MNHEY; CDR2 reads SMNVEV (reference sequence). The CDR3 runs 14 residues. Trimming removed 3 bases at V and 1 base at J, with 10 bases between. CDR3 nucleotide sequence: TGTGCCAGCAGTTTTCAGCACAGTTCCTACGAGCAGTACTTC. This encodes CASSFQHSSYEQYF.

This clonotype appeared many times. The chain carries TRBV3-1 and TRBJ2-5, with TRBD2 identical over 14 bases. Germline assignment: CDR1 LGHDT and CDR2 YNNKEL (reference sequence). This CDR3 has 15 residues. V gave up 9 bases and J gave up 4 bases; unmatched junction bases: 7. This CDR3 is CASVGLAGGRETQYF. The CDR3 DNA is TGTGCCAGTGTAGGACTAGCGGGAGGACGAGAGACCCAGTACTTC.

This clonotype was counted at least ten times. J is TRBJ2-5 and V is TRBV7-2, with TRBD1 matching 7 bases. J lost 4 bases, V lost 5 bases, and 7 bases had no gene match. This CDR3 comprises 14 residues. Germline CDR1 is SGHTA and CDR2 is FQGNSA. The CDR3 DNA reads as TGTGCCAGCAGCCCACAGGGGATCGGAGAGACCCAGTACTTC. Translation gives CASSPQGIGETQYF.

This clonotype has just a few counts. The chain employs TRBV13 and TRBJ2-7; D is uncertain. Deletions cut 5 bases from V and 3 bases from J, with 20 bases between. CDR1 PRHDT and CDR2 FYEKMQ come from the germline V gene (reference sequence). This CDR3 region has 16 residues. The CDR3 sequence is CASSRGATRLSYEQYF. The DNA for the CDR3 is TGTGCCAGCAGCCGAGGCGCTACGAGGTTGAGCTACGAGCAGTACTTC.

This clonotype has ten or more counts. The chain has TRBV11-2 and TRBJ2-1; D tentatively fits TRBD1 or TRBD2 (7 bases each). Trimming shortened V by 5 bases and J by 6 bases, and 14 bases separated the two germline ends. The CDR3 length is 14 residues. Germline lookup yields CDR1 SGHAT and CDR2 FQNNGV. Here the CDR3 DNA reads TGTGCCAGCAGCCAGGGGGGCGGGGGCAATGAGCAGTTCTTC. Amino acid sequence: CASSQGGGGNEQFF.